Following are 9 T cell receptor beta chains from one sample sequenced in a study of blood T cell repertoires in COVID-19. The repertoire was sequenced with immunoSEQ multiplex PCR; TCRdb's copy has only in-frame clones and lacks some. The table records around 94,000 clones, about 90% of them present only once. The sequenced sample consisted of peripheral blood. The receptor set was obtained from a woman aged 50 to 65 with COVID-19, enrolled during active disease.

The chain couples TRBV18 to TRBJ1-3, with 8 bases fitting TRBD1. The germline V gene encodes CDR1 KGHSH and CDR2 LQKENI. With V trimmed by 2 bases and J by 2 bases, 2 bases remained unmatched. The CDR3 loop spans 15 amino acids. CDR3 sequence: CASSPADRAGNTIYF. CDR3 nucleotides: TGTGCCAGCTCACCAGCGGACAGGGCTGGAAACACCATATATTTT.

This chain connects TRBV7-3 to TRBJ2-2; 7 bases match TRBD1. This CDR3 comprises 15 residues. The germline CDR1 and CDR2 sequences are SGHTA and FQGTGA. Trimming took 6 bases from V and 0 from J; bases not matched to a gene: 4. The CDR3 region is CASRATGANTGELFF. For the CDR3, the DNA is TGTGCCAGCAGGGCTACAGGGGCGAACACCGGGGAGCTGTTTTTT.

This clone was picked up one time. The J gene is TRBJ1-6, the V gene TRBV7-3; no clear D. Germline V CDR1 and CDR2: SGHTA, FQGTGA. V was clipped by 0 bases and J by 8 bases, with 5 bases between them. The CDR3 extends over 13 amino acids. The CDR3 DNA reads TGTGCCAGCAGCTTAACTCGGGATTCACCCCTCCACTTT. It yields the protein CASSLTRDSPLHF.

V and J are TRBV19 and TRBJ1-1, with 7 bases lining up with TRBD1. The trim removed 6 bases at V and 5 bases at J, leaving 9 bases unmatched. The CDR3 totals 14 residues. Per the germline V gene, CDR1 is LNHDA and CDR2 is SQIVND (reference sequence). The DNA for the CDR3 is TGTGCCAGTAGCGAGGCGCACAGGGGAACTGAAGCTTTCTTT. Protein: CASSEAHRGTEAFF.

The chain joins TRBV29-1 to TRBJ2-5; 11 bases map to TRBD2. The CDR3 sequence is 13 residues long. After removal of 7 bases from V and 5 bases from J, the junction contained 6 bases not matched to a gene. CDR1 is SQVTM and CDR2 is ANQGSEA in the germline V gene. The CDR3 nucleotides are TGCAGCGGCAGACTAGCGGGGCGGGAGACCCAGTACTTC. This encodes CSGRLAGRETQYF.

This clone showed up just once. The CDR3 DNA reads TGTGCCAGCAGCCTCCCTTGGGGGGGCATCGGGACCGGGGAGCTGTTTTTT. As protein: CASSLPWGGIGTGELFF. The V call is TRBV11-2, the J call TRBJ2-2, with a tentative D call TRBD2 (7 bases). Germline CDR1 and CDR2: SGHAT and FQNNGV. The CDR3 runs 17 residues. Deletions cut 5 bases from V and 5 bases from J, with 21 bases between.

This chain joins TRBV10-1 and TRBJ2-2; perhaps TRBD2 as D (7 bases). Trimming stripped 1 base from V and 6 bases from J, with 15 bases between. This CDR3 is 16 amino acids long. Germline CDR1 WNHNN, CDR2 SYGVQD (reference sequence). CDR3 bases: TGCGCCAGCAGTGAGTACGGGGGGCAAGCGTCCGGGGAGCTGTTTTTT. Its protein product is CASSEYGGQASGELFF.

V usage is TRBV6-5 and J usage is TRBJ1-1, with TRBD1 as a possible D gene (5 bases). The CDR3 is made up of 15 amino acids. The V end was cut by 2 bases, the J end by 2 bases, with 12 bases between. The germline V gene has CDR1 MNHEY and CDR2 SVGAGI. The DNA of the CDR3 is TGTGCCAGCAGTTACCTGACAGAAACTAACACTGAAGCTTTCTTT. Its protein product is CASSYLTETNTEAFF.

This CDR3 is CASSMRAYEDRGSYEQYF. CDR3 DNA sequence: TGTGCCAGTAGTATGAGGGCTTACGAGGACCGTGGCTCCTACGAGCAGTACTTC. The chain recombines TRBV19 with TRBJ2-7; the D gene is possibly TRBD2 (5 bases). Germline CDR1 reads LNHDA; CDR2 reads SQIVND (reference sequence). The CDR3 loop spans 18 amino acids. V lost 3 bases and J lost 0, with 21 bases in between.